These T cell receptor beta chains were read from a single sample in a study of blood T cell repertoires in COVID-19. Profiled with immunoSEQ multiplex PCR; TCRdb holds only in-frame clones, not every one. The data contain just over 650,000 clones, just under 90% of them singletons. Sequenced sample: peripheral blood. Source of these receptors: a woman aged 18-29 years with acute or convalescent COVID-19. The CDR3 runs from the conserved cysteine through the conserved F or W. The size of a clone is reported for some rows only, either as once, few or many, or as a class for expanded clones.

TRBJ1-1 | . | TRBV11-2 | CASSSSVAFF
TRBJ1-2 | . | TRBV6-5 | CASRPDRGGHYGYTF
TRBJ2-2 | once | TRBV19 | CASNLDTFVGELFF
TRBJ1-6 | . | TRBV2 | CASSDRQNSPLHF
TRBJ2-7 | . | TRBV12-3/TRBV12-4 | CASSSGQREQYF
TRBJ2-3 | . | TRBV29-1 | CSGYGGTSTDTQYF
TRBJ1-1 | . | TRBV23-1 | CASSQEVAEGRKATEAFF
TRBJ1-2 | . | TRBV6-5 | CASRGPGQRRYTF
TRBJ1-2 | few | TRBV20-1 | CSAAGQGYTF
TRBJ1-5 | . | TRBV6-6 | CASSYGDRGDQPQHF
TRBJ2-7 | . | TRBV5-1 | CASSLLPGIYEQYF
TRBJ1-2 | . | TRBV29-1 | CSVYRAGSPNYGYTF
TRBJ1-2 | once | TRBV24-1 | CATTRSRDRRYYGYTF
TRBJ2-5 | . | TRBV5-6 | CASSLTDLRKTQYF
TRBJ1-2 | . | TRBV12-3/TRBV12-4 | CASSSGNYGYTF
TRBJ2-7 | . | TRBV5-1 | CASSLRESRGEQYF
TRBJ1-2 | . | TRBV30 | CAWISTGSSSGYTF
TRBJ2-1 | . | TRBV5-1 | CASSFSQGTEQFF
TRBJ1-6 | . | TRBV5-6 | CASSLPGAFNSPLHF
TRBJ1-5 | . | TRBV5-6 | CASTLRGNTNQPQHF
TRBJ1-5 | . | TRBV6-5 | CASSRSDRDNQPQHF
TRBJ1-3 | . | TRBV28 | CASSLTGRSSGNTIYF
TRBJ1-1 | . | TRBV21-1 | CASSKLNGKGANTEAFF
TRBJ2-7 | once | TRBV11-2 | CASSLYRESYEQYF
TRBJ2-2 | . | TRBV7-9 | CASSLRWVEGGTGELFF
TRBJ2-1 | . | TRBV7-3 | CASSLPRPGVGGNEQFF
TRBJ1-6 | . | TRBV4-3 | CASSPEGALSPLHF
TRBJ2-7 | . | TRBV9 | CASSPRRLDHEQYF
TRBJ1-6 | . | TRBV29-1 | CSARQGAGDSPLHF
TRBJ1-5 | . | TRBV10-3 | CAISDLSDSGPGNQPQHF
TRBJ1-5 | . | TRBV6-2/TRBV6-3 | CASSYFGGAWDQPQHF
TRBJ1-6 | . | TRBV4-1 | CASSQDAPGLDSPLHF
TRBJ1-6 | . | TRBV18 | CASSTEQKNSPLHF
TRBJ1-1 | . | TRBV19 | CASTTSRAGTEAFF
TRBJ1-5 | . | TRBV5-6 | CASSFTGTGTPNQPQHF
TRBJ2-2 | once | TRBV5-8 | CASSMATSGVSTGELFF
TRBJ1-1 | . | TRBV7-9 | CASSPDRASEAFF
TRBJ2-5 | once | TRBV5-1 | CASSLARPLEAKEETQYF
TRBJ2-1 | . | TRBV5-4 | CASSLARTSAYNEQFF
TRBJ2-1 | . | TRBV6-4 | CASPWFPDEQFF
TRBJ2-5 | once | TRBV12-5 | CASGAPDSQETQYF
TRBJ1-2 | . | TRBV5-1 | CASSSPGGTGGGYTF
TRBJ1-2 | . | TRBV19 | CASSLQANYGYTF
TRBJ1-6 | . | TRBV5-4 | CASSFGELGVGDF
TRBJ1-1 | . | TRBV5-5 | CASSEDSEAFF
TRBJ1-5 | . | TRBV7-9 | CASSHGQGVSQPQHF
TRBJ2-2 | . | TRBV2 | CASSSRGNTGELFF
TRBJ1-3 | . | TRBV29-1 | CSVEEGGNTIYF
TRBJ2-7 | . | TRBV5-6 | CASGILAGGSYEQYF
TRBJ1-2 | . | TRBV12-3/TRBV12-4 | CASSFGSGYGYTF
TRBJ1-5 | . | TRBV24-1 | CATGPGQPQHF
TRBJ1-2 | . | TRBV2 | CASSDRGINYGYTF
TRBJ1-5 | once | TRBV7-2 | CASSLMGPPQHF
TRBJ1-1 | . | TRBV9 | CASSVIQGATEAFF
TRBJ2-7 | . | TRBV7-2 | CASSSPRDYSYEQYF
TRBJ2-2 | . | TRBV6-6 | CASSRTSGNANTGELFF
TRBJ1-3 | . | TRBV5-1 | CASSWGQGAGNTIYF